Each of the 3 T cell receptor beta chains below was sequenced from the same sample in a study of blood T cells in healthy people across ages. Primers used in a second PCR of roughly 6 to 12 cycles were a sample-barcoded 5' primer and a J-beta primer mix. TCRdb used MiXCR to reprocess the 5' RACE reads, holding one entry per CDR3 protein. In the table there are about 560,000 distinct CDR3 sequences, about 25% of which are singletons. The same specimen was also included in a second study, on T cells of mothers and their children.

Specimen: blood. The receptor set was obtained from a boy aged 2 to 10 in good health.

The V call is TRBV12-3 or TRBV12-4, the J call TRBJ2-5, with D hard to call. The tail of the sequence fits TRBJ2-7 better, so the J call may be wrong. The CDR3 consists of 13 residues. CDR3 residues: CASSFKGNYEQYF. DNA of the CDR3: TGTGCCAGCAGTTTCAAGGGCAACTACGAGCAGTACTTC.

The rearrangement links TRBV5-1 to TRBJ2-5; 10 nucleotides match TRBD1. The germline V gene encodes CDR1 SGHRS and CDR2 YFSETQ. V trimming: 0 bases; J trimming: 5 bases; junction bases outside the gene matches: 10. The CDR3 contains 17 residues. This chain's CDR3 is CASSLALKTGGSETQYF. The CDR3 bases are TGCGCCAGCAGCTTGGCCCTTAAGACAGGGGGCAGTGAGACCCAGTACTTC. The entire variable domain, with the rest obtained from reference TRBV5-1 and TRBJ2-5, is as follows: KAGVTQTPRYLIKTRGQQVTLSCSPISGHRSVSWYQQTPGQGLQFLFEYFSETQRNKGNFPGRFSGRQFSNSRSEMNVSTLELGDSALYLCASSLALKTGGSETQYFGPGTRLLVL.

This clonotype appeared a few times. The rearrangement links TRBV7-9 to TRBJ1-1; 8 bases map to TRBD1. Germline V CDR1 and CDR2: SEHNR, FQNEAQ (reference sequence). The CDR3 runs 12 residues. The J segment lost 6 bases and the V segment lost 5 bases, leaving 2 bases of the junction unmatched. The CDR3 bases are TGTGCCAGCAGCCGACAGGGGCCTGAAGCTTTCTTT. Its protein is CASSRQGPEAFF.